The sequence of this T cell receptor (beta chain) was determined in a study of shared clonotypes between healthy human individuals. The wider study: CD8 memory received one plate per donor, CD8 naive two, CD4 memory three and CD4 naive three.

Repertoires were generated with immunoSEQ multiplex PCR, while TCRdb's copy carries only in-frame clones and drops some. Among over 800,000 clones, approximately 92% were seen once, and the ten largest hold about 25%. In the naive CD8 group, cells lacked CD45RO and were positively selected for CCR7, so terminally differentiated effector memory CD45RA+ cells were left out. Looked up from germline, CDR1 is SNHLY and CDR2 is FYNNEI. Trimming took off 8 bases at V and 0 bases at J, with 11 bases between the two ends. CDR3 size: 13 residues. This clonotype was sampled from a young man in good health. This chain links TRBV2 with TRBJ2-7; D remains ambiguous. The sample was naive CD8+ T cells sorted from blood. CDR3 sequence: CASGSHSSYEQYF. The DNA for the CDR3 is TGTGCCAGCGGGTCTCATAGCTCCTACGAGCAGTACTTC.